Listed below are T cell receptor beta chains from one sample, sequenced in a study of cytomegalovirus exposure and HLA in healthy donors. Clones were read by immunoSEQ multiplex PCR, and TCRdb kept only the in-frame ones, dropping some. Altogether about 200,000 clones are present, 75% to 80% being singletons, with the ten largest covering 1.5% to 2%. The sequenced sample was PBMCs. The receptors stem from a male donor in good health and CMV-seronegative. CDR3s include the opening cysteine and the closing phenylalanine or tryptophan. D genes are given only for firm matches. Clone size is not always given. Where it is, it says once, few, many or a class for expanded clones.

>TRBV5-1|TRBJ1-1|TRBD1|NA
CASRRDRAFPEAFF
TGCGCCAGCCGCCGGGACAGGGCTTTCCCTGAAGCTTTCTTT
>TRBV20-1|TRBJ2-7|NA|NA
CSAALAEQYF
TGCAGTGCAGCCTTAGCGGAGCAGTACTTC
>TRBV5-1|TRBJ2-3|TRBD2|NA
CASSSSGGTDTQYF
TGCGCCAGCAGCAGTAGCGGGGGGACAGATACGCAGTATTTT
>TRBV6-1|TRBJ2-5|TRBD2|NA
CASSEVGLAGGQETQYF
TGTGCCAGCAGTGAAGTGGGACTAGCGGGGGGCCAAGAGACCCAGTACTTC
>TRBV6-5|TRBJ2-2|NA|NA
CASSYPPWGAVF
TGTGCCAGCAGTTACCCCCCCTGGGGAGCTGTTTTT
>TRBV27|TRBJ2-1|NA|NA
CASSFAGGTYNEQFF
TGTGCCAGCAGTTTTGCTGGAGGTACTTACAATGAGCAGTTCTTC
>TRBV11-2|TRBJ1-1|NA|few
CASSSGTRRNKNTEAFF
TGTGCCAGCAGCTCCGGGACTAGACGAAATAAGAACACTGAAGCTTTCTTT
>TRBV7-6|TRBJ2-5|NA|NA
CASSLLTVTETQYF
TGTGCCAGCAGCTTGTTGACAGTGACAGAGACCCAGTACTTC
>TRBV7-9|TRBJ1-2|NA|NA
CATGNPTRNYGYTF
TGTGCCACCGGGAATCCCACCAGAAACTATGGCTACACCTTC
>TRBV12-1|TRBJ1-3|NA|NA
CASSVYSHSGNTIYF
TGTGCCAGCAGCGTATACAGCCACTCTGGAAACACCATATATTTT
>TRBV27|TRBJ2-3|TRBD2|NA
CASGEPTSGITDTQYF
TGTGCCAGCGGGGAACCCACTAGCGGAATCACAGATACGCAGTATTTT
>TRBV7-6|TRBJ1-4|TRBD1|NA
CASSFGQGNEKLFF
TGTGCCAGCAGCTTCGGACAGGGGAATGAAAAACTGTTTTTT
>TRBV9|TRBJ2-7|TRBD2|NA
CASSVGGGRTYEQYF
TGTGCCAGCAGCGTAGGGGGAGGGCGTACCTACGAGCAGTACTTC
>TRBV6-4|TRBJ1-1|NA|NA
CASSYGGTEAFF
TGTGCCAGCAGTTACGGCGGCACTGAAGCTTTCTTT
>TRBV30|TRBJ2-7|TRBD2|NA
CAWSSVAGVGEQYF
TGTGCCTGGAGTTCGGTGGCGGGGGTCGGCGAGCAGTACTTC
>TRBV6-5|TRBJ1-3|TRBD1|NA
CASSYRGLSGNTIYF
TGTGCCAGCAGTTACAGGGGGCTTTCTGGAAACACCATATATTTT
>TRBV4-3|TRBJ2-3|TRBD2|NA
CASSQFLAGGPDTQYF
TGCGCCAGCAGCCAATTTCTAGCGGGAGGGCCAGATACGCAGTATTTT